This T cell receptor beta chain was sequenced during a study of cytomegalovirus exposure and HLA in healthy donors. Notes on the study in general: In a later analysis, a missense DCLRE1C variant was linked to TCR beta V- and J-gene trimming.

Healthy bone marrow donors made up the cohort. For this clone: The antigen remains undetermined.

The PCR made use of 60 Vbeta and 13 Jbeta primers. Assay: immunoSEQ multiplex PCR; the TCRdb copy retains only in-frame clones and omits some. The data hold about 230,000 clones, with 70% to 85% observed a single time. This sequence was found in a woman in her sixties in good health and CMV-seropositive. Sequencing was carried out using PBMCs.

The CDR3 is CASSAIHHNLRTEAFF. The CDR3 DNA reads as TGCGCCAGCAGTGCAATTCATCATAATCTGAGAACTGAAGCTTTCTTT. The chain has TRBV10-1 and TRBJ1-1; D is ambiguous. Trimming took 4 bases from V and 5 from J, leaving 20 bases between them. Per the germline V gene, CDR1 is WNHNN and CDR2 is SYGVQD (reference sequence). CDR3 size: 16 residues.